The clone carrying this TCR beta chain was seen only a few times. This entry is derived from a study of blood T cells in healthy people across ages. Through a sample-barcoded 5' primer and a J-beta primer mix, a second PCR was run for about 6 to 12 cycles. Tags on each cDNA molecule came from a template-switch adaptor with 12 random nucleotides. TCRdb called the 5' RACE reads again in MiXCR, with one record for every CDR3 protein. Among hundreds of thousands of distinct CDR3 sequences listed, 20% to 30% were seen once. The ends were cut back, 5 bases at V and 10 bases at J, with 12 bases in the middle. The germline V gene encodes CDR1 SGHTA and CDR2 FQGTGA. CDR3 length equals 13 residues. The same data also contributed to another study, on T cells of mothers and their children.

This clonotype originated in a boy under 18 in good health. The specimen was blood. The rearrangement links TRBV7-3 to TRBJ1-6; D is undetermined. The DNA for the CDR3 is TGTGCCAGCAGCCCCGACGGTGGCTCACCCCTCCACTTT. This gives the protein CASSPDGGSPLHF.